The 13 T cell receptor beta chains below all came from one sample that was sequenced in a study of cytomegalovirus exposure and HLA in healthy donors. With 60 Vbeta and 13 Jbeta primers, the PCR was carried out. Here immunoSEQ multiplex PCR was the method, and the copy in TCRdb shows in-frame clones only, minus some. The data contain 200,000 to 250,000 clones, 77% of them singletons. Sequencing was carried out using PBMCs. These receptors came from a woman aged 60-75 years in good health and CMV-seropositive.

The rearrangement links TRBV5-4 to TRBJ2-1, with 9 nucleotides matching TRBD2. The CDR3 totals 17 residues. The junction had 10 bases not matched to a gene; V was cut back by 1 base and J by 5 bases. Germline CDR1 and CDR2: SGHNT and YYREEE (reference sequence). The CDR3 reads CASSLNLGRGGDNEQFF. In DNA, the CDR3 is TGTGCCAGCAGCTTGAACCTTGGGCGGGGGGGGGACAATGAGCAGTTCTTC. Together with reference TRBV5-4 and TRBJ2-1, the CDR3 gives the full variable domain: ETGVTQSPTHLIKTRGQQVTLRCSSQSGHNTVSWYQQALGQGPQFIFQYYREEENGRGNFPPRFSGLQFPNYSSELNVNALELDDSALYLCASSLNLGRGGDNEQFFGPGTRLTVL.

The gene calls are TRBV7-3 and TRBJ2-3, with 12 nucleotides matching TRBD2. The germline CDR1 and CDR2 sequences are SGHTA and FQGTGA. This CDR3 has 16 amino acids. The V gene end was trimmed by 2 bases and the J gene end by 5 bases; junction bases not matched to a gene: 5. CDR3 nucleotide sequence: TGTGCCAGCAGCTTACTAGCGGGGGGGCAGAGAGATACGCAGTATTTT. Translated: CASSLLAGGQRDTQYF. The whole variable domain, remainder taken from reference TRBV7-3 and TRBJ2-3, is GAGVSQTPSNKVTEKGKYVELRCDPISGHTALYWYRQSLGQGPEFLIYFQGTGAADDSGLPNDRFFAVRPEGSVSTLKIQRTERGDSAVYLCASSLLAGGQRDTQYFGPGTRLTVL.

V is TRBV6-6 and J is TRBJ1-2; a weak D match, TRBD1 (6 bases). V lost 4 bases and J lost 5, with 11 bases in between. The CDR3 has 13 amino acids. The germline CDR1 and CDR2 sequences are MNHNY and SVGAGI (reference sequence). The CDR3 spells CASSSRTEYGYTF. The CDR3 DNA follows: TGTGCCAGCAGTTCGCGGACAGAGTATGGCTACACCTTC.

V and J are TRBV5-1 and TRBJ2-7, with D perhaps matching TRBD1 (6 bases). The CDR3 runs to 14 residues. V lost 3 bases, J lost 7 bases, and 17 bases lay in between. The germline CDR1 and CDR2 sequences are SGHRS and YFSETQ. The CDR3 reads CASSYQQGSGEQYF. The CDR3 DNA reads TGCGCCAGCAGCTACCAACAGGGATCTGGGGAGCAGTACTTC.

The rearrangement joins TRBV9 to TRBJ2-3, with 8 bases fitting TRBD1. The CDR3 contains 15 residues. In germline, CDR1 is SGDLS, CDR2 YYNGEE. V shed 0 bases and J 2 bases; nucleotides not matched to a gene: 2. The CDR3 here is CASSVGGQVTDTQYF. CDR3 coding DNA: TGTGCCAGCAGCGTAGGGGGACAGGTCACAGATACGCAGTATTTT.

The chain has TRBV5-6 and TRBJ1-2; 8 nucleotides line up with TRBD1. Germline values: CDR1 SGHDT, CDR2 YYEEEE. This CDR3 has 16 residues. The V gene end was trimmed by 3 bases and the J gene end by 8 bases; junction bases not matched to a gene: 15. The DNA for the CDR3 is TGTGCCAGCAGCTCTCGGTGGACAGGGATGGTTAAGGGCTACACCTTC. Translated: CASSSRWTGMVKGYTF.

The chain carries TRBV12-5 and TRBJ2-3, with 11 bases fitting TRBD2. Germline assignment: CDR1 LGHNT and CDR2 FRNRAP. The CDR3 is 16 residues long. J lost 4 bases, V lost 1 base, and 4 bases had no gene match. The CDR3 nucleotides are TGTGCTAGTGGTTTGGGACTAGCGGGGACGGCAGATACGCAGTATTTT. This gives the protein CASGLGLAGTADTQYF.

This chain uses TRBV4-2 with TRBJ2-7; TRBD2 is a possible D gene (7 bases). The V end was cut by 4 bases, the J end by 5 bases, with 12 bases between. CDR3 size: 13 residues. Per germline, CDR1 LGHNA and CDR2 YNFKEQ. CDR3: CASSPQGRDEQYF. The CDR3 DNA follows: TGTGCCAGCAGCCCCCAGGGGAGGGACGAGCAGTACTTC.

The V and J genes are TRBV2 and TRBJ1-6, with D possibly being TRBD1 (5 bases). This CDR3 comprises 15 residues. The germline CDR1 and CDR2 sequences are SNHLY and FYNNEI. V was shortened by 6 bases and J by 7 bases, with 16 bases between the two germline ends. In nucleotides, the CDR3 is TGTGCCAGCAGGTCCAGGGAGGTAGGGAATTCACCCCTCCACTTT. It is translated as CASRSREVGNSPLHF.

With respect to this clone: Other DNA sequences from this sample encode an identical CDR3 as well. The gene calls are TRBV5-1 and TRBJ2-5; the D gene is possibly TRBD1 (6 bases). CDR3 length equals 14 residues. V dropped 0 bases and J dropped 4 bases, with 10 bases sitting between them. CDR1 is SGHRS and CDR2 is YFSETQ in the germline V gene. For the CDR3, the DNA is TGCGCCAGCAGCTTGGACCGAGGGGGAGAGACCCAGTACTTC. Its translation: CASSLDRGGETQYF.

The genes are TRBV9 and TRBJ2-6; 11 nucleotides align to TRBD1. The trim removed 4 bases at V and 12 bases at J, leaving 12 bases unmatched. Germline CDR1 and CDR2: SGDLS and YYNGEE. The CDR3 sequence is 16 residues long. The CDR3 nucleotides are TGTGCCAGCAGCACAATGGACAGGGGGCCCCTTCGCGTCCTGACTTTC. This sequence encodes CASSTMDRGPLRVLTF.

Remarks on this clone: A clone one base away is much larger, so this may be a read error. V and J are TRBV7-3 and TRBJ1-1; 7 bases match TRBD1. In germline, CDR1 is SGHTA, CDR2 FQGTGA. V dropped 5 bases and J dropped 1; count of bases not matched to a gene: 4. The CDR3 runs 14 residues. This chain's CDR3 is CASSQQGGNTEAFF. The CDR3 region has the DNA TGTGCCAGCAGCCAGCAGGGGGGGAACACTGAAGCTTTCTTT.

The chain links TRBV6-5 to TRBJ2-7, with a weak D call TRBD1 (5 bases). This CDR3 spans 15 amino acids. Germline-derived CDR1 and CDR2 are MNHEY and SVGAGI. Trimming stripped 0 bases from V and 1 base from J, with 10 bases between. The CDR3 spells CASSYSGARSYEQYF. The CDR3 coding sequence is TGTGCCAGCAGTTACTCAGGGGCGCGGTCCTACGAGCAGTACTTC.